The 25 T cell receptor beta chains reported below all come from one sample, sequenced in a study of cytomegalovirus exposure and HLA in healthy donors. Use of 60 Vbeta and 13 Jbeta primers characterized the PCR. This table comes from immunoSEQ multiplex PCR, and its TCRdb copy is limited to in-frame clones, with some not included. In the table there are some 180,000 clones, around 78% of which are singletons. Sample: PBMCs. These receptors were collected from a woman younger than 45 in good health and CMV-seropositive.

In this sample, this clone turned up a few times. This sequence joins TRBV9 and TRBJ1-2; the match to TRBD1 covers 11 bases. Per the germline V gene, CDR1 is SGDLS and CDR2 is YYNGEE. V shed 0 bases and J 3 bases; nucleotides not matched to a gene: 7. The CDR3 spans 17 residues. CDR3 loop: CASSVAEGGQGDYGYTF. In nucleotides, the CDR3 is TGTGCCAGCAGCGTAGCGGAGGGGGGACAGGGGGACTATGGCTACACCTTC.

This clone was seen more than once but under ten times. The CDR3 protein is CASSFDSGSPSYEQYF. CDR3 coding DNA: TGTGCCAGCAGTTTCGATAGCGGGAGTCCAAGCTACGAGCAGTACTTC. The chain is built from TRBV27 and TRBJ2-7, with 9 bases aligning to TRBD2. Trimming cost V 3 bases and J 3 bases; bases outside gene matches: 9. Germline V lookup: CDR1 MNHEY, CDR2 SMNVEV (reference sequence). This CDR3 region has 16 residues.

CDR3 DNA sequence: TGTGCCAGCAGTCTACCATCTAGCGGGAGGGTCTATGAGCAGTTCTTC. It specifies CASSLPSSGRVYEQFF. V and J are TRBV28 and TRBJ2-1, with TRBD2 matching over 12 bases. In germline, CDR1 is MDHEN, CDR2 SYDVKM. V trimming: 5 bases; J trimming: 8 bases; junction bases outside the gene matches: 10. The CDR3 is 16 amino acids.

V is TRBV19 and J is TRBJ2-2, with 13 nucleotides matching TRBD2. CDR1 is LNHDA, CDR2 SQIVND, per germline (reference sequence). With 2 bases clipped from V and 7 bases from J, the junction kept 16 bases outside the gene matches. This CDR3 has 20 amino acids. The CDR3 DNA sequence: TGTGCCAGTAGTATACGCCCTTTTACCCCGGGACTAGCGGGAATCGGGGAGCTGTTTTTT. Protein sequence: CASSIRPFTPGLAGIGELFF.

V usage is TRBV28 and J usage is TRBJ2-7, with 9 bases matching TRBD1. The CDR3 totals 16 residues. V lost 5 bases to trimming and J lost 4 bases; unmatched junction nucleotides: 12. Per the germline V gene, CDR1 is MDHEN and CDR2 is SYDVKM. CDR3 in amino acids: CASSPAQTGGWYEQYF. The CDR3 nucleotides are TGTGCCAGCAGTCCGGCCCAGACAGGGGGGTGGTACGAGCAGTACTTC.

The chain carries TRBV4-2 and TRBJ2-3; 14 bases are a match to TRBD2. This CDR3 has 17 residues. The V gene end was trimmed by 3 bases and the J gene end by 2 bases; junction bases not matched to a gene: 4. Germline CDR1 is LGHNA and CDR2 is YNFKEQ. CDR3: CASSQGLAGENTDTQYF. DNA for the CDR3: TGTGCCAGCAGCCAGGGACTAGCGGGAGAGAACACAGATACGCAGTATTTT.

This clone was counted a few times. V is TRBV27 and J is TRBJ1-5; 12 positions match TRBD1. The CDR3 has 15 residues. Trimming removed 6 bases from V and 5 bases from J; junction bases left unmatched: 5. Germline V gene data show CDR1 as MNHEY and CDR2 as SMNVEV (reference sequence). The DNA of the CDR3 is TGTGCCAGCAGCCGGGGGACAGGGGGCGATCAGCCCCAGCATTTT. This sequence encodes CASSRGTGGDQPQHF.

The chain joins TRBV19 to TRBJ2-1, with 7 bases aligning to TRBD1. The germline gives CDR1 LNHDA, CDR2 SQIVND (reference sequence). This CDR3 is 16 amino acids long. Losses at the gene ends were 1 base for V and 5 bases for J; bases not matched to a gene: 8. The CDR3 spells CASSIAQGSRNNEQFF. CDR3 in DNA: TGTGCCAGTAGTATAGCACAGGGGAGTAGAAACAATGAGCAGTTCTTC.

This clone is a singleton in its sample. V and J are TRBV4-2 and TRBJ2-1; 10 bases align to TRBD2. CDR1 is LGHNA, CDR2 YNFKEQ, per germline. The CDR3 runs to 17 residues. V was clipped by 4 bases and J by 4 bases; unmatched bases: 10. Written as DNA, the CDR3 is TGTGCCAGCAGCCGCGGGCTAGCGGGAGTAAAATACAATGAGCAGTTCTTC. Residues: CASSRGLAGVKYNEQFF.

This chain connects TRBV18 to TRBJ2-5; no clear D gene. The germline V gene has CDR1 KGHSH and CDR2 LQKENI. V lost 3 bases, J lost 5 bases, and 10 bases lay in between. CDR3 length: 13 residues. This chain's CDR3 is CASSPVRLETQYF. CDR3 nucleotide sequence: TGTGCCAGCTCACCGGTCAGGTTGGAGACCCAGTACTTC.

This sequence joins TRBV5-1 and TRBJ2-7; 9 bases align to TRBD1. Germline CDR1 SGHRS, CDR2 YFSETQ. The CDR3 contains 14 residues. V trimming: 3 bases; J trimming: 2 bases; junction bases outside the gene matches: 3. In nucleotides, the CDR3 is TGCGCCAGCAGCTATAACAGGGGGCCCTACGAGCAGTACTTC. This translates into CASSYNRGPYEQYF.

In the case of this clone: The identical CDR3 is also encoded by other nucleotide sequences in the sample. V is TRBV14 and J is TRBJ1-3, with D possibly TRBD1 on 5 matching bases. V shed 4 bases and J shed 1 base, with 11 bases lying between them. CDR3 length: 15 residues. From germline, CDR1 is SGHDN and CDR2 FVKESK. The CDR3 sequence is CASSRRGSSGNTIYF. The DNA of the CDR3 is TGTGCCAGCAGCCGAAGGGGCTCATCTGGAAACACCATATATTTT.

This chain uses TRBV7-9 with TRBJ2-1; 9 bases agree with TRBD2. Germline-derived CDR1 and CDR2 are SEHNR and FQNEAQ (reference sequence). Losses at the gene ends were 1 base for V and 2 bases for J; bases not matched to a gene: 3. The CDR3 sequence is 16 residues long. Here the CDR3 reads CASSLVGLATYNEQFF. CDR3 DNA sequence: TGTGCCAGCAGCTTAGTTGGACTAGCGACCTACAATGAGCAGTTCTTC.

This rearrangement joins TRBV6-1 to TRBJ2-7; a weak D match, TRBD2 (6 bases). This CDR3 comprises 15 residues. V gave up 8 bases and J gave up 6 bases, with 23 bases separating them. The germline V gene encodes CDR1 MNHNS and CDR2 SASEGT. DNA for the CDR3: TGTGCCAGCCTGGCAGTCCCGAGGAGGGCGGTCGAGCAGTACTTC. Protein sequence: CASLAVPRRAVEQYF.

The rearrangement uses TRBV7-9 and TRBJ2-5, with no clear D. This CDR3 spans 18 amino acids. The germline CDR1 and CDR2 sequences are SEHNR and FQNEAQ (reference sequence). V was cut by 1 base and J by 3 bases, with 21 bases left in between. CDR3 loop: CASSLEHAVRALKETQYF. The CDR3 DNA reads as TGTGCCAGCAGCTTAGAACACGCGGTCCGCGCCCTCAAAGAGACCCAGTACTTC.

The CDR3 spells CASSQLARVTNEQFF. In nucleotides, the CDR3 is TGTGCCAGCAGTCAACTAGCTCGGGTAACCAATGAGCAGTTCTTC. The chain has TRBV28 and TRBJ2-1; TRBD2 might be the D (6 bases). Germline V gene lookup returns CDR1 MDHEN and CDR2 SYDVKM. The CDR3 has 15 amino acids. The V and J ends lost 5 bases and 6 bases respectively, with 17 bases between them.

The V gene is TRBV10-3, the J gene TRBJ2-3, with 9 bases aligning to TRBD2. The germline V gene encodes CDR1 ENHRY and CDR2 SYGVKD. Unmatched junction bases numbered 5, after V lost 2 bases and J lost 5 bases. This CDR3 has 15 amino acids. The CDR3 loop is CAISEASGVGDTQYF. CDR3 bases: TGTGCCATCAGTGAGGCTAGCGGGGTGGGAGATACGCAGTATTTT.

V and J are TRBV9 and TRBJ2-3, with D perhaps matching TRBD2 (5 bases). CDR3 length: 12 residues. V dropped 6 bases and J dropped 8 bases, with 13 bases sitting between them. Germline CDR1 SGDLS, CDR2 YYNGEE. Here the CDR3 reads CASNMVAGTQYF. CDR3 nucleotide sequence: TGTGCCAGCAATATGGTGGCGGGTACGCAGTATTTT.

Only a few counts were recorded for this clone. V and J are TRBV4-1 and TRBJ1-1; no clear D. CDR3 length: 13 amino acids. V lost 5 bases, J lost 1 base, and 8 bases lay in between. Per germline, CDR1 MGHRA and CDR2 YSYEKL. CDR3 sequence (DNA): TGCGCCAGCAGCTCCATGAGGAACACTGAAGCTTTCTTT. Amino acids: CASSSMRNTEAFF.

DNA for the CDR3: TGTGCCAGCAGCCCAGACAGCCCTTATCAGCCCCAGCATTTT. The encoded protein is CASSPDSPYQPQHF. J is TRBJ1-5 and V is TRBV7-3; TRBD1 is a possible D gene (5 bases). Germline-derived CDR1 and CDR2 are SGHTA and FQGTGA. The germline V and J ends were trimmed by 5 bases and 5 bases, with 13 bases remaining between them. The CDR3 spans 14 residues.

The V gene is TRBV28, the J gene TRBJ2-2; 7 nucleotides match TRBD2. The CDR3 consists of 16 residues. CDR1 is MDHEN and CDR2 is SYDVKM in the germline V gene. J lost 7 bases, V lost 6 bases, and 14 bases had no gene match. The CDR3 protein is CASSPGGSDLDGELFF. The CDR3 DNA reads as TGTGCCAGCAGCCCCGGCGGGAGCGATCTTGACGGGGAGCTGTTTTTT.

The chain uses TRBV7-9 and TRBJ2-5; D remains ambiguous. CDR1 is SEHNR and CDR2 is FQNEAQ in the germline V gene (reference sequence). CDR3 size: 13 residues. V was shortened by 5 bases and J by 7 bases, with 14 bases between the two germline ends. Written as DNA, the CDR3 is TGTGCCAGCAGCCCCCTATGGTCACCGACCCAGTACTTC. The encoded protein is CASSPLWSPTQYF.

The chain links TRBV6-1 to TRBJ2-3; 9 nucleotides match TRBD1. The trim removed 10 bases at V and 3 bases at J, leaving 5 bases unmatched. The germline V gene encodes CDR1 MNHNS and CDR2 SASEGT. The CDR3 is made up of 13 amino acids. Here the CDR3 reads CAIQGAETDTQYF. The CDR3 DNA reads TGTGCCATACAGGGGGCAGAAACAGATACGCAGTATTTT.

The rearrangement uses TRBV6-1 and TRBJ2-7, with TRBD2 matching 9 bases. The CDR3 contains 14 residues. J lost 2 bases, V lost 6 bases, and 5 bases had no gene match. Germline V gene data show CDR1 as MNHNS and CDR2 as SASEGT. The CDR3 sequence is CASRPTSGTYEQYF. The CDR3 DNA sequence: TGTGCCAGCAGACCGACTAGCGGCACCTACGAGCAGTACTTC.

The chain employs TRBV5-1 and TRBJ2-7; 8 bases align to TRBD2. The CDR3 length is 15 residues. Germline V gives CDR1 SGHRS, CDR2 YFSETQ. V was clipped by 3 bases and J by 3 bases; unmatched bases: 8. The CDR3 loop reads CASSSGTSLGYEQYF. The CDR3 coding sequence is TGCGCCAGCAGCTCAGGGACTAGTCTTGGCTACGAGCAGTACTTC.